These T cell receptor beta chains were read from a single sample in a study of patients and donors after allogeneic stem cell transplantation. TCRdb used MiXCR to reprocess the RT-PCR reads, holding one entry per CDR3 protein. The sample lists around 150,000 distinct CDR3 sequences, about two fifths occurring once. The sequenced material came from blood, either unsorted or a sorted T cell fraction (not recorded which). All receptors derive from a human donor who was either an allogeneic HSCT recipient or a stem cell or donor lymphocyte infusion donor (not recorded which). It is not recorded whose cells these are; they may come from a transplant donor. Both conserved end residues are part of each CDR3. A D gene is named only where the DNA matches it firmly. Not all rows give a size; the values are once, few, many and, for expanded clones, a class.

D gene: .; CDR3 length: 14; clone size: .; J gene: TRBJ1-1; V gene: TRBV20-1; CDR3 DNA: TGCAGTGCTAGAGATCCAGGTCTGAACACTGAAGCTTTCTTT; CDR3 protein: CSARDPGLNTEAFF
D gene: TRBD2; CDR3 length: 14; clone size: few; J gene: TRBJ2-3; V gene: TRBV12-3/TRBV12-4; CDR3 DNA: TGTGCCAGCAGTCCAGCGGGGGGTGAGGATACGCAGTATTTT; CDR3 protein: CASSPAGGEDTQYF
D gene: .; CDR3 length: 14; clone size: .; J gene: TRBJ1-1; V gene: TRBV3-1; CDR3 DNA: TGTGCCAGCGACTCGGGACCGACTTACACTGAAGCTTTCTTT; CDR3 protein: CASDSGPTYTEAFF
D gene: TRBD1; CDR3 length: 16; clone size: .; J gene: TRBJ1-6; V gene: TRBV9; CDR3 DNA: TGTGCCAGCAGCCCCACTCCGGGACAGGGGACTTCACCCCTCCACTTT; CDR3 protein: CASSPTPGQGTSPLHF
D gene: TRBD1; CDR3 length: 15; clone size: few; J gene: TRBJ1-5; V gene: TRBV10-3; CDR3 DNA: TGTGCCATCAGTGAGTGGGACAGCCACAATCAGCCCCAGCATTTT; CDR3 protein: CAISEWDSHNQPQHF
D gene: TRBD1; CDR3 length: 14; clone size: .; J gene: TRBJ1-2; V gene: TRBV11-2; CDR3 DNA: TGTGCCAGCAGCGGACAGGGGTACGGGAAAGGCTACACCTTC; CDR3 protein: CASSGQGYGKGYTF
D gene: TRBD2; CDR3 length: 16; clone size: .; J gene: TRBJ2-2; V gene: TRBV5-1; CDR3 DNA: TGCGCCAGCGGAATCTTTACTAGCGGTAACACCGGGGAGCTGTTTTTT; CDR3 protein: CASGIFTSGNTGELFF
D gene: .; CDR3 length: 14; clone size: .; J gene: TRBJ2-5; V gene: TRBV15; CDR3 DNA: TGTGCCACCAGCAGAGATGCGAGGGCGGAGACCCAGTACTTC; CDR3 protein: CATSRDARAETQYF
D gene: .; CDR3 length: 16; clone size: .; J gene: TRBJ2-1; V gene: TRBV9; CDR3 DNA: TGTGCCAGCAGCACTGATCCTCAGGGCTCCTACAATGAGCAGTTCTTC; CDR3 protein: CASSTDPQGSYNEQFF
D gene: .; CDR3 length: 16; clone size: .; J gene: TRBJ2-6; V gene: TRBV29-1; CDR3 DNA: TGCAGCGTTGGTGCCGGGATCTCAAACGGGGCCAACGTCCTGACTTTC; CDR3 protein: CSVGAGISNGANVLTF
D gene: .; CDR3 length: 12; clone size: .; J gene: TRBJ1-2; V gene: TRBV28; CDR3 DNA: TGTGCCAGCAGTTTTTTCCCCTATGGCTACACCTTC; CDR3 protein: CASSFFPYGYTF
D gene: .; CDR3 length: 13; clone size: .; J gene: TRBJ2-7; V gene: TRBV20-1; CDR3 DNA: TGCAGTGCTAGAGACGCGAAGGCCTACGAGCAGTACTTC; CDR3 protein: CSARDAKAYEQYF
D gene: .; CDR3 length: 13; clone size: .; J gene: TRBJ1-2; V gene: TRBV12-3/TRBV12-4; CDR3 DNA: TGTGCCAGCAGTTTAGGCAGGGCGGCTGGCTACACCTTC; CDR3 protein: CASSLGRAAGYTF
D gene: TRBD1; CDR3 length: 15; clone size: .; J gene: TRBJ1-2; V gene: TRBV4-2; CDR3 DNA: TGTGCCAGCAGCCAAGAAGGGGCAGGGGGCTATGGCTACACCTTC; CDR3 protein: CASSQEGAGGYGYTF
D gene: .; CDR3 length: 14; clone size: .; J gene: TRBJ2-3; V gene: TRBV7-3; CDR3 DNA: TGTGCCAGCAGCCTACAGCCGAGCACAGATACGCAGTATTTT; CDR3 protein: CASSLQPSTDTQYF
D gene: .; CDR3 length: 13; clone size: few; J gene: TRBJ1-1; V gene: TRBV15; CDR3 DNA: TGTGCCACCAGAAGTGGTCGGAACACTGAAGCTTTCTTT; CDR3 protein: CATRSGRNTEAFF
D gene: .; CDR3 length: 14; clone size: .; J gene: TRBJ1-5; V gene: TRBV6-5; CDR3 DNA: TGTGCCAGCAGAACCGGGGGGGGCAATCAGCCCCAGCATTTT; CDR3 protein: CASRTGGGNQPQHF
D gene: .; CDR3 length: 13; clone size: few; J gene: TRBJ1-6; V gene: TRBV20-1; CDR3 DNA: TGCAGTGCTAGTCAGGGGTATAATTCACCCCTCCACTTT; CDR3 protein: CSASQGYNSPLHF
D gene: TRBD2; CDR3 length: 21; clone size: .; J gene: TRBJ2-2; V gene: TRBV7-9; CDR3 DNA: TGTGCCAGCAGCTTATTCTGGCGCCCCCTCGGTCTAGCGGGCGACACCGGGGAGCTGTTTTTT; CDR3 protein: CASSLFWRPLGLAGDTGELFF
D gene: .; CDR3 length: 10; clone size: .; J gene: TRBJ1-2; V gene: TRBV29-1; CDR3 DNA: TGCAGCGTCTGGGGCAGGGGCTACACCTTC; CDR3 protein: CSVWGRGYTF
D gene: .; CDR3 length: 11; clone size: .; J gene: TRBJ1-1; V gene: TRBV20-1; CDR3 DNA: TGCAGTGCTGGGACCTACACTGAAGCTTTCTTT; CDR3 protein: CSAGTYTEAFF
D gene: TRBD1; CDR3 length: 15; clone size: .; J gene: TRBJ1-2; V gene: TRBV12-3/TRBV12-4; CDR3 DNA: TGTGCCAGCAGTTTAGAGGGCAGGGGGCATCGTGGCTACACCTTC; CDR3 protein: CASSLEGRGHRGYTF
D gene: .; CDR3 length: 16; clone size: .; J gene: TRBJ1-5; V gene: TRBV3-1; CDR3 DNA: TGTGCCAGCAGCCAAGATCAGGGGTATAGCAATCAGCCCCAGCATTTT; CDR3 protein: CASSQDQGYSNQPQHF
D gene: .; CDR3 length: 12; clone size: few; J gene: TRBJ1-2; V gene: TRBV20-1; CDR3 DNA: TGCAGTGCTAGTCCACAGGGTTACGGCTACACCTTC; CDR3 protein: CSASPQGYGYTF
D gene: TRBD1; CDR3 length: 16; clone size: .; J gene: TRBJ1-6; V gene: TRBV6-1; CDR3 DNA: TGTGCCAGCAGTGATCCCCCGACAGGGTCTAATTCACCCCTCCACTTT; CDR3 protein: CASSDPPTGSNSPLHF
D gene: .; CDR3 length: 14; clone size: .; J gene: TRBJ2-1; V gene: TRBV20-1; CDR3 DNA: TGCAGTGCTTATCCGAGCCAATCGGGGAATGAGCAGTTCTTC; CDR3 protein: CSAYPSQSGNEQFF
D gene: TRBD1; CDR3 length: 19; clone size: .; J gene: TRBJ2-1; V gene: TRBV5-1; CDR3 DNA: TGCGCCAGCAGCTTCTTGGACAGGTTAGCCTCCCACTCCTACAATGAGCAGTTCTTC; CDR3 protein: CASSFLDRLASHSYNEQFF
D gene: TRBD2; CDR3 length: 15; clone size: .; J gene: TRBJ2-5; V gene: TRBV28; CDR3 DNA: TGTGCCAGCAGACCGACTAGCGGGGGTCAAGAGACCCAGTACTTC; CDR3 protein: CASRPTSGGQETQYF
D gene: TRBD1; CDR3 length: 14; clone size: .; J gene: TRBJ2-5; V gene: TRBV9; CDR3 DNA: TGTGCCAGCAGCCCTAACAGGGGGCAAGAGACCCAGTACTTC; CDR3 protein: CASSPNRGQETQYF
D gene: TRBD1; CDR3 length: 20; clone size: .; J gene: TRBJ1-5; V gene: TRBV6-2/TRBV6-3; CDR3 DNA: TGTGCCAGCAGTCCAGGGACAGTCGACCGCTTGGGGGGGAGCAATCAGCCCCAGCATTTT; CDR3 protein: CASSPGTVDRLGGSNQPQHF
D gene: TRBD1; CDR3 length: 14; clone size: .; J gene: TRBJ1-6; V gene: TRBV11-2; CDR3 DNA: TGTGCCAGCAGTCAGACAGGGGGGAATTCACCCCTCCACTTT; CDR3 protein: CASSQTGGNSPLHF
D gene: .; CDR3 length: 15; clone size: .; J gene: TRBJ2-4; V gene: TRBV12-3/TRBV12-4; CDR3 DNA: TGTGCCAGCAGTCCCGGACCGCTAGCCAAAAACATTCAGTACTTC; CDR3 protein: CASSPGPLAKNIQYF
D gene: .; CDR3 length: 12; clone size: .; J gene: TRBJ2-3; V gene: TRBV12-3/TRBV12-4; CDR3 DNA: TGTGCCAGCAGTCTGGGCTCGGGTACGCAGTATTTT; CDR3 protein: CASSLGSGTQYF
D gene: .; CDR3 length: 17; clone size: .; J gene: TRBJ1-3; V gene: TRBV3-1; CDR3 DNA: TGTGCCAGCAGCCCAGGATCGGGGTGGAGCTCTGGAAACACCATATATTTT; CDR3 protein: CASSPGSGWSSGNTIYF
D gene: .; CDR3 length: 15; clone size: few; J gene: TRBJ1-1; V gene: TRBV7-8; CDR3 DNA: TGTGCCAGCAGCTTTTCAGGGCAGGGGAACACTGAAGCTTTCTTT; CDR3 protein: CASSFSGQGNTEAFF
D gene: .; CDR3 length: 12; clone size: .; J gene: TRBJ1-6; V gene: TRBV27; CDR3 DNA: TGTGCCAGCAAGTCCTATAATTCACCCCTCCACTTT; CDR3 protein: CASKSYNSPLHF
D gene: .; CDR3 length: 13; clone size: .; J gene: TRBJ1-4; V gene: TRBV9; CDR3 DNA: TGTGCCAGCAGCGTAGACGGGATAGGAAAACTGTTTTTT; CDR3 protein: CASSVDGIGKLFF
D gene: .; CDR3 length: 16; clone size: few; J gene: TRBJ1-1; V gene: TRBV20-1; CDR3 DNA: TGCAGTGCTAGAGTGCCGGTAGGGGCCCGCTGGACTGAAGCTTTCTTT; CDR3 protein: CSARVPVGARWTEAFF
D gene: .; CDR3 length: 12; clone size: .; J gene: TRBJ1-2; V gene: TRBV12-3/TRBV12-4; CDR3 DNA: TGTGCCAGCAGTTTAGGGTCCACCGGCTACACCTTC; CDR3 protein: CASSLGSTGYTF
D gene: .; CDR3 length: 15; clone size: .; J gene: TRBJ2-1; V gene: TRBV21-1; CDR3 DNA: TGTGCCAGCAGCTCACTAGCGGGGGGGGACAATGAGCAGTTCTTC; CDR3 protein: CASSSLAGGDNEQFF
D gene: .; CDR3 length: 16; clone size: .; J gene: TRBJ2-1; V gene: TRBV20-1; CDR3 DNA: TGCAGTGCTAGTGAAGCCGGGACTCTCCCCTACAATGAGCAGTTCTTC; CDR3 protein: CSASEAGTLPYNEQFF
D gene: .; CDR3 length: 14; clone size: .; J gene: TRBJ1-1; V gene: TRBV10-3; CDR3 DNA: TGTGCCATCAGTGAGTCGGTCGTGTCGGCTGAAGCTTTCTTT; CDR3 protein: CAISESVVSAEAFF